Below, one T cell receptor (beta chain) is given with its context. This sample was taken from a study of blood T cell repertoires in COVID-19. There are 14 residues in the CDR3. Germline CDR1 is KGHSH and CDR2 is LQKENI. V lost 2 bases and J lost 0, with 5 bases in between. Those designated as exposed participants met a COVID-19 case within 2 weeks before study entry. Assay: immunoSEQ multiplex PCR; the TCRdb copy retains only in-frame clones and omits some. The profile shows about 260,000 clones, around nine tenths of them singletons. The genes are TRBV18 and TRBJ1-3, with D unclear. The sequencing sample was made of PBMCs or T cells enriched from blood (not recorded which). This TCR derives from a woman aged 40 to 50 who had been exposed to COVID-19. The chain's CDR3 is CASSPVNSGNTIYF. Written as DNA, the CDR3 is TGTGCCAGCTCACCAGTCAACTCTGGAAACACCATATATTTT.